The 14 T cell receptor beta chains presented below share a single source sample, sequenced in a study of blood T cell repertoires in COVID-19. Assay used: immunoSEQ multiplex PCR; TCRdb lists only in-frame clones, some missing. The sample records under 100,000 clones, around 90% being singletons. Material: peripheral blood. All receptors come from a woman between 65 and 79 years old with acute or convalescent COVID-19.

The chain is built from TRBV2 and TRBJ2-7, with no clear D. Germline V gene lookup returns CDR1 SNHLY and CDR2 FYNNEI. Trimming took 9 bases from V and 3 from J, leaving 12 bases between them. The CDR3 loop spans 12 amino acids. CDR3 amino acids: CASTSQHYEQYF. CDR3 nucleotides: TGTGCCAGTACCTCACAACACTACGAGCAGTACTTC.

CDR3 DNA: TGTGCCACCAGTGATTTTAAGGTAGCGGGAGCAGATACGCAGTATTTT. It codes for CATSDFKVAGADTQYF. This chain links TRBV24-1 with TRBJ2-3; 9 nucleotides align to TRBD2. The germline V gene has CDR1 KGHDR and CDR2 SFDVKD. The length of the CDR3 is 16 residues. The junction had 5 bases not matched to a gene; V was cut back by 1 base and J by 4 bases.

The chain is built from TRBV27 and TRBJ1-2; D is possibly TRBD1 (6 bases). Trimming removed 6 bases at V and 8 bases at J, with 13 bases between. Germline V gives CDR1 MNHEY, CDR2 SMNVEV (reference sequence). The CDR3 is made up of 12 amino acids. The CDR3 DNA sequence: TGTGCCAGCAGGACAGGCGTGGGGGGCTACACCTTC. It encodes CASRTGVGGYTF.

This clone appeared once. This chain joins TRBV5-1 and TRBJ1-5, with D maybe TRBD1 (6 bases). Germline CDR1 is SGHRS and CDR2 is YFSETQ. The CDR3 extends over 14 amino acids. The ends were cut back, 3 bases at V and 4 bases at J, with 11 bases in the middle. CDR3 region: CASSSTGDNQPQHF. The CDR3 DNA reads TGCGCCAGCAGCTCGACAGGAGATAATCAGCCCCAGCATTTT.

V and J are TRBV5-6 and TRBJ1-2, with no clear D. This CDR3 is 14 amino acids long. Deletions cut 2 bases from V and 5 bases from J, with 13 bases between. Per the germline V gene, CDR1 is SGHDT and CDR2 is YYEEEE. The CDR3 nucleotides are TGTGCCAGCAGCTTCCCTGGGCAGGCTTATGGCTACACCTTC. Protein: CASSFPGQAYGYTF.

The gene calls are TRBV12-3 or TRBV12-4 and TRBJ2-1; D uncertain. Trimming removed 4 bases from V and 6 bases from J, with 10 bases in between. The CDR3 consists of 13 residues. In DNA form, the CDR3 reads TGTGCCAGCAGTTCCCGTTCGTCCAATGAGCAGTTCTTC. The encoded protein is CASSSRSSNEQFF.

The chain recombines TRBV19 with TRBJ1-1; no firm D call. The germline V and J ends were trimmed by 3 bases and 3 bases, with 5 bases remaining between them. Germline V CDR1 and CDR2: LNHDA, SQIVND (reference sequence). This CDR3 has 12 residues. The CDR3: CASSIRDTEAFF. As DNA, the CDR3 is TGTGCCAGTAGTATCCGGGACACTGAAGCTTTCTTT.

In its sample, this clone was seen a few times. The chain combines TRBV10-3 with TRBJ1-4; D ambiguous. Trimming cost V 0 bases and J 5 bases, with 10 bases left between them. Germline V gene lookup returns CDR1 ENHRY and CDR2 SYGVKD. This CDR3 comprises 15 residues. CDR3 loop: CAISESARPNEKLFF. The CDR3 DNA reads TGTGCCATCAGTGAGTCGGCCCGCCCAAATGAAAAACTGTTTTTT.

The chain links TRBV6-2 or TRBV6-3 to TRBJ2-1; TRBD2 agrees at 8 bases. Germline V gene sequence: CDR1 MNHEY, CDR2 SVGEGT. With V trimmed by 0 bases and J by 4 bases, 5 bases remained unmatched. CDR3 length equals 16 residues. As DNA, the CDR3 is TGTGCCAGCAGTTACTCTCCGGGAGGGGGGTACAATGAGCAGTTCTTC. Translated, it gives CASSYSPGGGYNEQFF.

The J gene is TRBJ2-5, the V gene TRBV5-4; 10 nucleotides match TRBD2. Germline V gene lookup returns CDR1 SGHNT and CDR2 YYREEE (reference sequence). The J segment lost 3 bases and the V segment lost 4 bases, leaving 3 bases of the junction unmatched. The CDR3 extends over 14 amino acids. CDR3 loop: CASSTGLAEETQYF. The CDR3 nucleotides read TGTGCCAGCAGCACCGGACTAGCGGAAGAGACCCAGTACTTC.

This chain links TRBV5-4 with TRBJ2-7; D unclear. Deletions cut 1 base from V and 2 bases from J, with 7 bases between. The CDR3 sequence is 13 residues long. Germline CDR1 is SGHNT and CDR2 is YYREEE (reference sequence). Written as DNA, the CDR3 is TGTGCCAGCAGCTTGCTTAGCCCCTACGAGCAGTACTTC. It specifies CASSLLSPYEQYF.

The chain uses TRBV28 and TRBJ1-1, with 9 nucleotides matching TRBD1. Germline assignment: CDR1 MDHEN and CDR2 SYDVKM. The V segment lost 3 bases and the J segment 1 base; nucleotides outside the gene matches: 3. This CDR3 is built from 15 residues. CDR3 loop: CASSLGDRANTEAFF. The CDR3 DNA is TGTGCCAGCAGTTTGGGGGACAGGGCGAACACTGAAGCTTTCTTT.

A remark on this clone: The identical CDR3 is also encoded by other nucleotide sequences in the sample. The rearrangement joins TRBV5-1 to TRBJ2-3; 9 nucleotides align to TRBD1. This CDR3 comprises 16 residues. Germline V lookup: CDR1 SGHRS, CDR2 YFSETQ. J lost 2 bases, V lost 0 bases, and 4 bases had no gene match. CDR3 nucleotide sequence: TGCGCCAGCAGCTTGGGTGGGACAGGGTCCACAGATACGCAGTATTTT. This gives the protein CASSLGGTGSTDTQYF. The variable domain in full, with the rest retrieved from reference TRBV5-1 and TRBJ2-3, is KAGVTQTPRYLIKTRGQQVTLSCSPISGHRSVSWYQQTPGQGLQFLFEYFSETQRNKGNFPGRFSGRQFSNSRSEMNVSTLELGDSALYLCASSLGGTGSTDTQYFGPGTRLTVL.

The rearrangement uses TRBV28 and TRBJ1-6; D gene ambiguous. Trimming shortened V by 3 bases and J by 2 bases, and 2 bases separated the two germline ends. CDR1 and CDR2 from the germline V gene are MDHEN and SYDVKM. CDR3 length equals 13 residues. The CDR3 DNA is TGTGCCAGCAGTTTTACCTATAATTCACCCCTCCACTTT. Its protein is CASSFTYNSPLHF.